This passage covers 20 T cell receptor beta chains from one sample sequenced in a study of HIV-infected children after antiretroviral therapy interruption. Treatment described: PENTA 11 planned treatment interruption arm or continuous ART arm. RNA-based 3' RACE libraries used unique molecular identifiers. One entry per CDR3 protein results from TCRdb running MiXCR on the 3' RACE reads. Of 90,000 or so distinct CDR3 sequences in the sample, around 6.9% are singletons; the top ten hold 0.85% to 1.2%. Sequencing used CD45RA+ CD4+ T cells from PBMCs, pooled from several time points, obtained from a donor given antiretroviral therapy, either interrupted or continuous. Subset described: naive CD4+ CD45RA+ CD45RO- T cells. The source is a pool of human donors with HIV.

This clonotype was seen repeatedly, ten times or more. In DNA, the CDR3 is TGCGCCAGCAGCTTGGCCCCAGAGACCCAGTACTTC. Residues: CASSLAPETQYF. The chain recombines TRBV5-1 with TRBJ2-5; no reliable D call. There are 12 residues in the CDR3. Trimming stripped 0 bases from V and 4 bases from J, with 4 bases between. Germline-derived CDR1 and CDR2 are SGHRS and YFSETQ.

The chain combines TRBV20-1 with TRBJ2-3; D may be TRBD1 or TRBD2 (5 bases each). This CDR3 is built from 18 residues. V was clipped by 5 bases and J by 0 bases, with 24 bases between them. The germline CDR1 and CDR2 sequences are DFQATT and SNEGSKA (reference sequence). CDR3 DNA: TGCAGTGCTCCTCAACCCTACGGGACCCGTGCTAGCACAGATACGCAGTATTTT. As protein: CSAPQPYGTRASTDTQYF.

The CDR3 is CASSYGRGGFAYEQYF. CDR3 bases: TGTGCCAGCAGTTATGGGCGCGGGGGGTTTGCCTACGAGCAGTACTTC. This chain links TRBV6-6 with TRBJ2-7, with 8 bases fitting TRBD2. The CDR3 runs to 16 residues. The junction had 9 bases not matched to a gene; V was cut back by 3 bases and J by 2 bases. CDR1 is MNHNY and CDR2 is SVGAGI in the germline V gene (reference sequence).

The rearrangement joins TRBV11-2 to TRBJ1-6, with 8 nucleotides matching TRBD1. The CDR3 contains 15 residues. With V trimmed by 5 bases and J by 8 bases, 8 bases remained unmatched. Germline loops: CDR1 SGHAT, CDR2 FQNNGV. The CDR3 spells CASSPRTGFDSPLHF. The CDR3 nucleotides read TGTGCCAGCAGCCCACGGACAGGGTTTGATTCACCCCTCCACTTT.

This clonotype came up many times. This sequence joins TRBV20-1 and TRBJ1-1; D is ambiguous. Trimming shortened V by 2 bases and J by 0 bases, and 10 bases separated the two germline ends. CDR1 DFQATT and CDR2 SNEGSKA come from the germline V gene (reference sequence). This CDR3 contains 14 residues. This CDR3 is CSARSPRLNTEAFF. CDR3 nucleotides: TGCAGTGCTAGATCTCCCAGGTTGAACACTGAAGCTTTCTTT.

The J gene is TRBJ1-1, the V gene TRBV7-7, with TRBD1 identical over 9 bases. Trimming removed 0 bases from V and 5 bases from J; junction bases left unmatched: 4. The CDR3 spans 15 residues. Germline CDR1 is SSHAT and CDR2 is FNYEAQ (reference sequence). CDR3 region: CASSLARTGETEAFF. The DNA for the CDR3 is TGTGCCAGCAGCTTAGCGAGGACAGGGGAAACTGAAGCTTTCTTT.

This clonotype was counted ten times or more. CDR3 bases: TGCGCCAGCAGTGGGACAGGGGGGGTCAATAGCAATCAGCCCCAGCATTTT. Translation: CASSGTGGVNSNQPQHF. The chain couples TRBV10-2 to TRBJ1-5, with TRBD1 matching over 10 bases. After removal of 4 bases from V and 0 bases from J, the junction contained 6 bases not matched to a gene. Germline CDR1 WSHSY, CDR2 SAAADI. The CDR3 runs 17 residues.

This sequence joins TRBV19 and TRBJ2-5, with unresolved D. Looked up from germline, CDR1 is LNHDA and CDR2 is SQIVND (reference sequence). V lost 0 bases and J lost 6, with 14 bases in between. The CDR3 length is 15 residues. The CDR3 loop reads CASSIEAGLMQTQYF. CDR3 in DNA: TGTGCCAGTAGTATAGAAGCAGGATTGATGCAGACCCAGTACTTC.

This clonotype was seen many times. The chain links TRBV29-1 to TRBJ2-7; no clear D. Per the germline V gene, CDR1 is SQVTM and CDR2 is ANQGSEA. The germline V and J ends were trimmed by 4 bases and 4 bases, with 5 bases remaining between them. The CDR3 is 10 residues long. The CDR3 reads CSVGGYEQYF. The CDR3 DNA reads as TGCAGCGTTGGAGGTTACGAGCAGTACTTC.

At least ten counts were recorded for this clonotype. This CDR3 is CASRSGLPTDTQYF. The DNA of the CDR3 is TGCGCCAGCCGTTCGGGACTCCCCACAGATACGCAGTATTTT. This sequence joins TRBV10-1 and TRBJ2-3, with D possibly TRBD2 on 6 matching bases. V lost 8 bases and J lost 2, with 14 bases in between. Germline CDR1 is WNHNN and CDR2 is SYGVQD (reference sequence). The CDR3 has 14 residues.

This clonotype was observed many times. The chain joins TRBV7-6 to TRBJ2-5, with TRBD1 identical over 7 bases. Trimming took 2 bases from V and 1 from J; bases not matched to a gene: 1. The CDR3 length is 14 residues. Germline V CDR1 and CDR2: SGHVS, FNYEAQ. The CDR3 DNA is TGTGCCAGCAGCTTAAACAGGGGCCAAGAGACCCAGTACTTC. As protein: CASSLNRGQETQYF.

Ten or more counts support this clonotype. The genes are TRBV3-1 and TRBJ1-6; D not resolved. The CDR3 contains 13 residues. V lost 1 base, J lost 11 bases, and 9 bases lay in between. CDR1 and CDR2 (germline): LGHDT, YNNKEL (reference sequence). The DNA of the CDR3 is TGTGCCAGCAGCCAAGCTTCTCGGCCACCCCTCCACTTT. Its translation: CASSQASRPPLHF.

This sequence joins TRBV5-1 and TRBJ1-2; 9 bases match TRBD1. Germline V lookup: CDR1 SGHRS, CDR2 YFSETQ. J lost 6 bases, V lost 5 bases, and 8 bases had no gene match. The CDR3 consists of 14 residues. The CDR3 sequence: CASRPGQGRNGYTF. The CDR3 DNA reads TGCGCCAGCAGACCCGGACAGGGGAGGAATGGCTACACCTTC.

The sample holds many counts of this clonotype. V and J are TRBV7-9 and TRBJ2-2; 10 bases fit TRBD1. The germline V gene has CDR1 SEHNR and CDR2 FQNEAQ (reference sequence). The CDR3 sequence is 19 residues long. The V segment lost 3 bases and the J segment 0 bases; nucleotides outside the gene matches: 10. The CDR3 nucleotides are TGTGCCAGCAGCTTCAAGGACAGGGGGGAATTCGCGAACACCGGGGAGCTGTTTTTT. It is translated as CASSFKDRGEFANTGELFF.

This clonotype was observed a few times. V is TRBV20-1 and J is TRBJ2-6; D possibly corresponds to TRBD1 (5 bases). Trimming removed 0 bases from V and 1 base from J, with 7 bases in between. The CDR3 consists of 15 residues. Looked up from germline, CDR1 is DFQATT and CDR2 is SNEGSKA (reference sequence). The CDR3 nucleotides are TGCAGTGCTAGAGATCCAGGGTCTGGGGCCAACGTCCTGACTTTC. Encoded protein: CSARDPGSGANVLTF.

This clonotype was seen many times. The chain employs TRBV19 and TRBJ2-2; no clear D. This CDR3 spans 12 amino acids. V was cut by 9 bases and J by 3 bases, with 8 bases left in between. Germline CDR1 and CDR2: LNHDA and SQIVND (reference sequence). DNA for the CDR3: TGTGCCAGCAGCATTTACACCGGGGAGCTGTTTTTT. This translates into CASSIYTGELFF.

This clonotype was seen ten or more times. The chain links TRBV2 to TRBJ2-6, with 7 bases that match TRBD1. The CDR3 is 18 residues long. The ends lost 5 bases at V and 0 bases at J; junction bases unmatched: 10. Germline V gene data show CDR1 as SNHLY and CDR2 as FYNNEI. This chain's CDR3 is CASSQKGARISGANVLTF. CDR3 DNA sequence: TGTGCCAGCAGTCAAAAGGGGGCCCGAATCTCTGGGGCCAACGTCCTGACTTTC.

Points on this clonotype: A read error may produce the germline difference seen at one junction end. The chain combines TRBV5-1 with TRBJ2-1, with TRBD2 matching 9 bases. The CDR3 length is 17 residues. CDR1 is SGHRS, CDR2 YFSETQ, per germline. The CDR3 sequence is CASSLVSAGGSHNEQFF. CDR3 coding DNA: TGCGCCAGCAGCTTGGTGTCAGCGGGGGGCTCCCACAATGAGCAGTTCTTC. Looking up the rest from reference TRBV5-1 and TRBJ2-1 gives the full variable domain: KAGVTQTPRYLIKTRGQQVTLSCSPISGHRSVSWYQQTPGQGLQFLFEYFSETQRNKGNFPGRFSGRQFSNSRSEMNVSTLELGDSALYLCASSLVSAGGSHNEQFFGPGTRLTVL.

CDR3 coding DNA: TGTGCCAGCAGCTTCCAGGCCAGGTTTGATACTGAAGCTTTCTTT. This encodes CASSFQARFDTEAFF. This sequence joins TRBV7-2 and TRBJ1-1; D remains unclear. This CDR3 comprises 15 residues. CDR1 and CDR2 (germline): SGHTA, FQGNSA. V was shortened by 3 bases and J by 5 bases, with 16 bases between the two germline ends.

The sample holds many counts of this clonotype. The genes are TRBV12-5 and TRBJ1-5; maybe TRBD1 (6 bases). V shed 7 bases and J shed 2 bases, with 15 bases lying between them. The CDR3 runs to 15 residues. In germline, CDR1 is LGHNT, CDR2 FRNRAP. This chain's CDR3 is CASDIGGSGNQPQHF. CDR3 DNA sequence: TGTGCTAGTGATATAGGGGGTTCGGGCAATCAGCCCCAGCATTTT.